This T cell receptor (beta chain) derives from a study of beta chain features in type 1 diabetes. The isolated RNA, all of it, was reverse transcribed, so expressed TCRB transcripts were what got sequenced. Produced via immunoSEQ multiplex PCR; TCRdb's table is partial and in-frame only. The table lists about 350,000 clones, roughly 21% of them singletons, with about 0.045% in the top ten. The CDR3 has 14 residues. Germline values: CDR1 SNHLY, CDR2 FYNNEI. V was pared by 7 bases and J by 0 bases, with 7 bases between. The TCR sequence derives from a woman aged 18-29 years in good health. The V call is TRBV2, the J call TRBJ2-6; no clear D. Sequenced input: naive CD4+ T cells from blood. The CDR3 reads CASKQDSGANVLTF. DNA for the CDR3: TGTGCCAGCAAGCAGGACTCTGGGGCCAACGTCCTGACTTTC.